What follows is one T cell receptor (beta chain) and its context. As yet, its antigen is unknown. This sample stems from a study of graft-versus-host responses after intestinal transplantation. Whole-study results and caveats: Some GvH clones appeared in ileal mucosa or blood before recipient bone marrow.

CDR3 size: 13 residues. V was clipped by 6 bases and J by 3 bases; unmatched bases: 3. Germline V gives CDR1 GTSNPN, CDR2 SVGIG (reference sequence). Here immunoSEQ multiplex PCR was the method, and the copy in TCRdb shows in-frame clones only, minus some. The table shows over 75,000 clones, with around 93% occurring only once. The chain carries TRBV30 and TRBJ2-2; 8 nucleotides agree with TRBD1. The origin of this receptor is a human donor who was the organ donor for an intestinal transplant. The material sequenced was unstimulated CD8+ T cells sorted from spleen or lymph node cells, taken before transplant. DNA of the CDR3: TGTGCCTGTCAGACAGGGGACACCGGGGAGCTGTTTTTT. As protein: CACQTGDTGELFF.